This T cell receptor beta chain was sequenced for a study of cytomegalovirus exposure and HLA in healthy donors. Whole-study results and caveats: The authors considered a cluster of highly shared sequence variants likely to be a sequencing artifact.

This clone was counted between two and nine times. What it binds is not known. J gave up 2 bases and V 3 bases, and 11 bases lay outside the gene matches. The CDR3 is made up of 17 amino acids. CDR1 is SGHTS and CDR2 is YDEGEE in the germline V gene. PCR was performed using 60 Vbeta and 13 Jbeta primers. Assay used: immunoSEQ multiplex PCR; TCRdb lists only in-frame clones, some missing. The sample holds approximately 120,000 clones, around 78% seen once. The V call is TRBV5-8, the J call TRBJ2-5; 9 bases line up with TRBD1. The sequence was collected from a woman aged 40 to 55 in good health and CMV-seronegative. The specimen sequenced was PBMCs. The CDR3: CASSSGTGNSIQETQYF. The CDR3 bases are TGTGCCAGCAGCTCCGGGACAGGGAATTCTATTCAAGAGACCCAGTACTTC.